This entry lists 5 T cell receptor beta chains sequenced from one sample in a study of prognosis after radiotherapy for stage I lung cancer. Multiplex PCR in two rounds served to amplify TCR beta CDR3 from genomic DNA. The first PCR round targeted every TRBV and TRBJ gene with specific primers. TCRdb re-analysed the multiplex PCR reads in MiXCR, keeping a single row per CDR3 protein. The table records 30,000 to 40,000 distinct CDR3 sequences, around a quarter of them present only once. The starting material was PBMCs, obtained before or after stereotactic body radiation therapy (not recorded which). The receptor set was obtained from a donor aged 50 or older with non-small cell lung cancer.

This clonotype was observed many times. The chain recombines TRBV28 with TRBJ1-2; D not certain. Per the germline V gene, CDR1 is MDHEN and CDR2 is SYDVKM. The CDR3 has 14 amino acids. V lost 5 bases to trimming and J lost 0 bases, with 10 bases between them. The CDR3 loop is CASSISQANYGYTF. CDR3 bases: TGTGCCAGCAGTATCTCTCAAGCTAACTATGGCTACACCTTC.

This clonotype was counted only a few times. The chain employs TRBV5-4 and TRBJ2-5; 9 bases agree with TRBD1. Germline trimming cut 4 bases from V and 3 bases from J; bases unmatched to any gene: 7. Germline assignment: CDR1 SGHNT and CDR2 YYREEE (reference sequence). The CDR3 runs to 15 residues. The CDR3 region has the DNA TGTGCCAGCAGCCTGGGACAGGGACTAAAAGAGACCCAGTACTTC. It specifies CASSLGQGLKETQYF.

A word on this clonotype: Lacking the conserved final phenylalanine or tryptophan, this CDR3 likely reflects a read error. The DNA is omitted, as the CDR3 cannot be located on it reliably, and the CDR3 follows TCRdb's listing. The genes are TRBV14 and TRBJ2-3; TRBD2, as called in the table, went unchecked against the DNA. The CDR3 contains 16 residues when both ends are counted. Germline CDR1 is SGHDN and CDR2 is FVKESK. This CDR3 reads CASSQDAAGSTDTQYC.

About this clonotype: With a much larger clone just one base away, this may be a read error. This sequence joins TRBV6-2 or TRBV6-3 and TRBJ1-1; perhaps TRBD1 as D (6 bases). Deletions cut 2 bases from V and 5 bases from J, with 21 bases between. The CDR3 has 17 amino acids. Germline CDR1 and CDR2: MNHEY and SVGEGT. DNA of the CDR3: TGTGCCAGCAGTTACAAACTTCGAGTCAGGGGAGGAACTGAAGCTTTCTTT. This gives the protein CASSYKLRVRGGTEAFF.

This chain connects TRBV5-5 to TRBJ1-6; D might be TRBD1 (5 bases). Germline CDR1 reads SGHKS; CDR2 reads YYEKEE (reference sequence). The CDR3 runs 13 residues. The ends were cut back, 0 bases at V and 8 bases at J, with 6 bases in the middle. The CDR3 sequence: CASSLGGDSPLHF. Written as DNA, the CDR3 is TGTGCCAGCAGCTTGGGGGGGGATTCACCCCTCCACTTT.